The clone carrying this T cell receptor (beta chain) was picked up a small number of times. The antigen remains undetermined. TCRdb re-analysed the 5' RACE reads in MiXCR, keeping a single row per CDR3 protein. This sample has around 650,000 distinct CDR3 sequences, with just over 7% found just once. The germline V gene encodes CDR1 DFQATT and CDR2 SNEGSKA (reference sequence). The V end lost 6 bases, the J end lost 3 bases, and 15 bases lay between the germline ends. The CDR3 runs to 14 residues. These data are taken from a study of identical twins. Study-wide results and caveats: Modelling approaches yielded underestimates of out-of-frame TCR alpha sharing between monozygotic twins. Cross-sectional statistics, not tracking of the same donors, supported the conclusions.

These data were likewise used in another study, on yellow fever vaccine responses in identical twins. That report notes: Among the twins, the vaccine T cell response reportedly seemed partly convergent and partly personalized.

The sequence came from a woman aged 18-30 years in good health. The sequenced material came from PBMCs. The chain links TRBV20-1 to TRBJ1-5; D perhaps matches TRBD1 (5 bases). In DNA, the CDR3 is TGCAGTGCAAGCACCGGGGCTACCAATCAGCCCCAGCATTTT. Protein sequence: CSASTGATNQPQHF.